This TCR beta chain emerged from a study of blood T cells in healthy people across ages. General study results and limits: Any changes in expanded clonotypes were possibly confounded, as donor CMV status remained unknown.

Next came a second PCR, run for about 7 to 12 cycles, which used a sample-barcoded 5' primer along with a J-beta primer mix. MiXCR was run by TCRdb on the 5' RACE reads, yielding one entry per CDR3 protein. Among 500,000 to 600,000 distinct CDR3 sequences listed, 25% to 30% were seen once. Looked up from germline, CDR1 is SQVTM and CDR2 is ANQGSEA. The CDR3 totals 13 residues. Trimming took 3 bases from V and 4 from J; bases not matched to a gene: 4. This clonotype was seen just once. Its antigen is not identified. V gene TRBV29-1 combines with J gene TRBJ2-5; 8 nucleotides match TRBD2. Source material: blood. The sequence was obtained from a woman between 70 and 85 years old in good health. The CDR3 spells CSVDSGGRETQYF. CDR3 DNA: TGCAGCGTTGACAGCGGGGGCCGAGAGACCCAGTACTTC. Together with reference TRBV29-1 and TRBJ2-5, the CDR3 gives the full variable domain: SAVISQKPSRDICQRGTSLTIQCQVDSQVTMMFWYRQQPGQSLTLIATANQGSEATYESGFVIDKFPISRPNLTFSTLTVSNMSPEDSSIYLCSVDSGGRETQYFGPGTRLLVL.